This TCR beta chain is from a study of cytomegalovirus exposure and HLA in healthy donors. Study as a whole: Among roughly 180 million T cells, an earlier analysis found approximately 110 million unique TCR beta sequences. Of the donors genotyped, approximately 400 in all, about 81% fell in the Caucasian-associated ancestry cluster. General observations from the study: TCR beta chain V- and J-gene trimming was linked, in a later analysis, to a missense variant in DCLRE1C.

Comment on this clone: Its specificity is not known.

PCR amplification relied on 60 Vbeta primers (plus 13 Jbeta primers). Method: immunoSEQ multiplex PCR; TCRdb's copy keeps in-frame clones and lacks some. This sample yields some 60,000 clones, of which about 83% are seen a single time; roughly 1.6% belongs to the top ten. V was trimmed by 2 bases and J by 2 bases, leaving 14 bases between them. CDR3 length: 16 residues. Germline V gene sequence: CDR1 SEHNR, CDR2 FQNEAQ (reference sequence). The chain joins TRBV7-9 to TRBJ2-3; a weak D match, TRBD2 (7 bases). Sequenced sample: PBMCs. The sequence was collected from a human donor in good health. The CDR3 is CASSLRGGGPTDTQYF. CDR3 DNA: TGTGCCAGCAGCTTACGAGGCGGGGGCCCCACAGATACGCAGTATTTT.